Listed below are T cell receptor beta chains from one sample, sequenced in a study of T cell repertoires in cytomegalovirus infection. MiXCR was run by TCRdb on the reads, yielding one entry per CDR3 protein. Of about 920,000 distinct CDR3 sequences detected, approximately 33% appear once; the ten largest clones hold about an eighth. No antigen is known for these receptors. The sequenced sample was cultured CD8+ T cells from PBMCs, obtained from culture after CMV antigen stimulation. Source of these receptors: a human donor in good health (CMV status not recorded). Some clones in this sample may be carry-over from other donors' samples. CDR3s include the opening cysteine and the closing phenylalanine or tryptophan. Fields, in order: J gene, D gene, V gene, CDR3 protein. D genes are given only for firm matches.

>TRBJ2-7|-|TRBV19
CASSATGYEQYF
>TRBJ2-2|TRBD2|TRBV10-3
CAIKGTSGQNTGELFF
>TRBJ2-7|TRBD2|TRBV6-2/TRBV6-3
CASSYSRTSGYEQYF
>TRBJ2-1|-|TRBV6-1
CASSEEFQWIRSEQFF
>TRBJ2-3|TRBD2|TRBV27
CAYSGGLADVNRVLSTDTQYF
>TRBJ2-1|TRBD2|TRBV7-9
CASTSGTSGGAAYLSYNEQFF
>TRBJ1-5|TRBD1|TRBV4-3
CASSHGTGSNQPQHF
>TRBJ2-4|TRBD2|TRBV7-2
CASSFSGLETSIQYF
>TRBJ2-2|-|TRBV29-1
CSVVGRGENTGELFF
>TRBJ2-7|TRBD2|TRBV6-1
CASSPPPLAGGPHEQYF
>TRBJ2-5|-|TRBV28
CASTLGGAETQYF
>TRBJ2-1|-|TRBV19
CASSIAAGANEQFF
>TRBJ1-6|-|TRBV7-6
CASSPSGVGFSPLHF
>TRBJ2-1|TRBD2|TRBV7-6
CASSPRLAGSNEQFF
>TRBJ2-5|-|TRBV29-1
CSVDVGTEETQYF
>TRBJ1-4|-|TRBV7-2
CASSLRGEYEKLFF
>TRBJ1-5|-|TRBV4-3
CASSQGSLGHQPQHF
>TRBJ1-1|-|TRBV7-6
CASSLGPGATEAFF
>TRBJ2-5|TRBD1|TRBV4-2
CASSQDHRGQETQYF
>TRBJ2-2|-|TRBV4-1
CASSHAQGFTGELFF
>TRBJ2-1|TRBD2|TRBV12-3/TRBV12-4
CASTGLAGADAYNEQFF
>TRBJ1-1|-|TRBV28
CASSLWRVQGREEAFF
>TRBJ1-1|TRBD1|TRBV10-3
CAISESPGTAEAFF
>TRBJ2-3|-|TRBV27
CASSSYSPPDTQYF
>TRBJ2-2|TRBD2|TRBV10-3
CAGGANTGELFF
>TRBJ2-3|-|TRBV24-1
CATSDFPDTQYF
>TRBJ2-7|-|TRBV7-8
CASSADYEQYF
>TRBJ2-1|-|TRBV7-2
CASSLNRDPGLYEQFF
>TRBJ1-2|TRBD1|TRBV10-3
CAIRPFRQGEGGYTF
>TRBJ1-1|-|TRBV12-5
CASGLVYDSGGGMNTEAFF
>TRBJ2-5|TRBD1|TRBV10-3
CAIKGQGQETQYF
>TRBJ1-2|-|TRBV12-3/TRBV12-4
CASSPSTGFDGYTF
>TRBJ1-5|-|TRBV12-3/TRBV12-4
CASTINSSDQPQHF
>TRBJ2-1|-|TRBV7-7
CASSLEAGAPYGEQFF
>TRBJ1-1|TRBD1|TRBV3-1
CASSPPGTGYTEAFF
>TRBJ1-5|-|TRBV4-1
CASSQSRGLSNQPQHF
>TRBJ2-2|TRBD2|TRBV12-3/TRBV12-4
CASSRAGDYTGELFF
>TRBJ1-2|TRBD1|TRBV4-1
CASSQAGTDYGYTF
>TRBJ2-1|TRBD2|TRBV15
CATSRPGLAGDEQFF
>TRBJ2-5|-|TRBV11-3
CASSISRSGTQYF
>TRBJ1-1|-|TRBV9
CASSVRGGFAEAFF
>TRBJ1-1|-|TRBV7-6
CASSLAGGGEAFF
>TRBJ2-5|TRBD2|TRBV4-3
CASSQDLARGISETQYF
>TRBJ2-4|TRBD2|TRBV6-5
CASGSTGTRDIQYF
>TRBJ1-1|TRBD1|TRBV6-1
CASSEITGGYTEAFF
>TRBJ1-6|-|TRBV6-8
CARSSNRVPYNSPLHF
>TRBJ2-2|TRBD1|TRBV7-9
CASSSTTGGVADTGELFF
>TRBJ2-1|-|TRBV7-6
CALGGGGPYNEQFF
>TRBJ1-1|TRBD1|TRBV4-3
CASSQGTGDPNTEAFF
>TRBJ2-2|TRBD1|TRBV9
CASSLRQGSLPNTGELFF
>TRBJ2-1|-|TRBV27
CASSLSGVNEQFF
>TRBJ1-1|-|TRBV19
CASSRIGLAEAFF
>TRBJ2-1|-|TRBV6-1
CASSEDRVDEQFF
>TRBJ1-1|TRBD1|TRBV27
CASSPMDRVGDTEAFF
>TRBJ2-3|TRBD2|TRBV6-6
CASSPGTSGGDTQYF
>TRBJ1-2|-|TRBV19
CATLTGAGGYTF